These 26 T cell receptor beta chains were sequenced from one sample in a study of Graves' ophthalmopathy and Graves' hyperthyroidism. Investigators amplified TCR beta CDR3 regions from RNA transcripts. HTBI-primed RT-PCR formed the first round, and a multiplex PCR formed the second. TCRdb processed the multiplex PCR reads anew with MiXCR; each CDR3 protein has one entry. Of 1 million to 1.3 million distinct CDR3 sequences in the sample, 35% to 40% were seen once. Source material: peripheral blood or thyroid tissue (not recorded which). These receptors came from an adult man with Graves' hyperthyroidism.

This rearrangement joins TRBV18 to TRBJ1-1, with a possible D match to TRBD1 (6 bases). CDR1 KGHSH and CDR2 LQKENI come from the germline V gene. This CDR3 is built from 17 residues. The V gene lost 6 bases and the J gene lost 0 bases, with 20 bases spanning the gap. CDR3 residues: CASSQILWTVMNTEAFF. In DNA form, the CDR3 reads TGTGCCAGCTCCCAAATCTTATGGACAGTCATGAACACTGAAGCTTTCTTT.

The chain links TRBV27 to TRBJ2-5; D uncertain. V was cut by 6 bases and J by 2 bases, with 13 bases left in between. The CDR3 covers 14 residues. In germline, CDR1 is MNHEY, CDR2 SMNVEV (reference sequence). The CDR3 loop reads CASRPRRIQETQYF. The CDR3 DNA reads TGTGCCAGCAGGCCTAGACGGATTCAAGAGACCCAGTACTTC.

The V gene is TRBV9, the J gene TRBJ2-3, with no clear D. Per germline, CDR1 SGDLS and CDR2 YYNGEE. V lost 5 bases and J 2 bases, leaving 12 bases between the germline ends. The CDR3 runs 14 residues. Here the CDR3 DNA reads TGTGCCAGCAGTACTGGACGGCCCACAGATACGCAGTATTTT. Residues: CASSTGRPTDTQYF.

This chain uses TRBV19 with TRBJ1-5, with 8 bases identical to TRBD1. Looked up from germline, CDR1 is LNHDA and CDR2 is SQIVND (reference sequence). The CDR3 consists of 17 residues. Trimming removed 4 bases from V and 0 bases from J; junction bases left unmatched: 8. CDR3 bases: TGTGCCAGTAGTAACCGGGACAGGAGAGGTAGCAATCAGCCCCAGCATTTT. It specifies CASSNRDRRGSNQPQHF.

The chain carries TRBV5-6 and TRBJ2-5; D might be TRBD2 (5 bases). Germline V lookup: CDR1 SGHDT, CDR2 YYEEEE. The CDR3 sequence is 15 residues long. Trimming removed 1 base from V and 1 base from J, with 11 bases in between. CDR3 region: CASSLRAGTQETQYF. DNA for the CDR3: TGTGCCAGCAGCTTGAGGGCGGGCACCCAAGAGACCCAGTACTTC.

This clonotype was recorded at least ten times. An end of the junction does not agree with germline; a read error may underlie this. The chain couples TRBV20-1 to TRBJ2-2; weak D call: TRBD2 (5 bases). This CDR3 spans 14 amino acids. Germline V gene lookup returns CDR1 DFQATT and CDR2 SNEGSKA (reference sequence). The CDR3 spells CSARFAGSTEELFF. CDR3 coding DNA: TGCAGTGCTAGATTTGCGGGTTCTACCGAGGAGCTGTTTTTT.

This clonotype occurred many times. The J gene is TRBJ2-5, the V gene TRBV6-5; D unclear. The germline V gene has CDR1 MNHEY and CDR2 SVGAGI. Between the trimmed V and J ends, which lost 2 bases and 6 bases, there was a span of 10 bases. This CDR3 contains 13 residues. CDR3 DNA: TGTGCCAGCAGTTACGGTTTAATGCAGACCCAGTACTTC. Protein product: CASSYGLMQTQYF.

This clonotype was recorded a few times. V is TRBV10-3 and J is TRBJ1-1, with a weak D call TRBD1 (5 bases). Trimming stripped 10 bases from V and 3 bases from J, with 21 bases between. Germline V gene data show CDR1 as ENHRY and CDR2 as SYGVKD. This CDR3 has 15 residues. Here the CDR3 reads CASRERGFTYTEAFF. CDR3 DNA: TGTGCCAGCAGGGAGCGGGGTTTTACGTACACTGAAGCTTTCTTT.

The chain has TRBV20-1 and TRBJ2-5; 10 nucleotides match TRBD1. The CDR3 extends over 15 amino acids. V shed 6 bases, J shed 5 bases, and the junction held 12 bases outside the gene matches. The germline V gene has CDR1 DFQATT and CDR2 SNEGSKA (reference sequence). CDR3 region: CSARQGARVLETQYF. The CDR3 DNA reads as TGCAGTGCCAGACAGGGGGCGCGCGTTCTGGAGACCCAGTACTTC.

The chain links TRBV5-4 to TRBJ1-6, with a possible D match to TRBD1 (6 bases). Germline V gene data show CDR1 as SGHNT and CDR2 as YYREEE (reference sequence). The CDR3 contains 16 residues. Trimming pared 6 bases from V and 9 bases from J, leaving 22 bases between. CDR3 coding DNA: TGTGCCAGCACCCGGGCGGGGGGGCCCGTCTCTTCACCCCTCCACTTT. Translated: CASTRAGGPVSSPLHF.

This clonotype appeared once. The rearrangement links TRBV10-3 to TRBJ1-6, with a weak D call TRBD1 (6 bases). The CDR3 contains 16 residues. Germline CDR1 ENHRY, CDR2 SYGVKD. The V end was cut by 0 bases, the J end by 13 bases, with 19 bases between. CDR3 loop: CAISESSGGGGQPLHF. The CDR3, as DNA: TGTGCCATCAGTGAGTCGAGTGGGGGCGGCGGTCAGCCCCTCCACTTT.

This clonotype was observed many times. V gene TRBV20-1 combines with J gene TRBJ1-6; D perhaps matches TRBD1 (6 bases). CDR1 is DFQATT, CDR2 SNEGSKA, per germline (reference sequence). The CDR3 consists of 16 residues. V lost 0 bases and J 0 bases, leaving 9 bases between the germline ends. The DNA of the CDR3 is TGCAGTGCTAGAGATGGGGGCAGCTCCTATAATTCACCCCTCCACTTT. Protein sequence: CSARDGGSSYNSPLHF.

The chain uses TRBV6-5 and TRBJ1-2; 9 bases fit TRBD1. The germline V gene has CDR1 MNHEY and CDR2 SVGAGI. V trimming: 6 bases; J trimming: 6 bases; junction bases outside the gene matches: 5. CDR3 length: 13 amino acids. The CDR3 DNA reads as TGTGCCAGCAGCCGACGGACAGGGGATGGCTACACCTTC. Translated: CASSRRTGDGYTF.

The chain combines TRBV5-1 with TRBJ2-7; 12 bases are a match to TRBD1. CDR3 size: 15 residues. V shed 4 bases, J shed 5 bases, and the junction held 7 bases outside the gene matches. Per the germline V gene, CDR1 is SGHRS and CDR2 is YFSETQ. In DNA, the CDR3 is TGCGCCAGCAGCCCCGGGACAGGGGGCCTCGACGAGCAGTACTTC. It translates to CASSPGTGGLDEQYF.

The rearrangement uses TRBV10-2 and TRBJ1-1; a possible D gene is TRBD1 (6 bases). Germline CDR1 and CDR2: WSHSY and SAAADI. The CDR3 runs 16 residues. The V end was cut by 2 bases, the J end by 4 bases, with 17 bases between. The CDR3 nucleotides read TGCGCCAGCAGTGAGCCGAGGGGGGGAGGGGGCACTGAAGCTTTCTTT. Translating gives CASSEPRGGGGTEAFF.

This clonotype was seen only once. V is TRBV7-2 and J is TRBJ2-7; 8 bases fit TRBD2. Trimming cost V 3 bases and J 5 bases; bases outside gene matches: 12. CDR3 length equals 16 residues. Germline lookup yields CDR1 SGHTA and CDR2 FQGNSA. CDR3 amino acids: CASSLDGRAGLDEQYF. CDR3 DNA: TGTGCCAGCAGCTTGGACGGGAGGGCCGGTTTGGACGAGCAGTACTTC.

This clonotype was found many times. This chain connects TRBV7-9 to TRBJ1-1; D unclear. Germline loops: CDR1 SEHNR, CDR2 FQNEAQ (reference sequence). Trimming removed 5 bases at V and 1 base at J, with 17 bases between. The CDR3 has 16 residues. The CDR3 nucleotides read TGTGCCAGCAGCCCAGTATGGTTGGACTGGAACACTGAAGCTTTCTTT. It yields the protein CASSPVWLDWNTEAFF.

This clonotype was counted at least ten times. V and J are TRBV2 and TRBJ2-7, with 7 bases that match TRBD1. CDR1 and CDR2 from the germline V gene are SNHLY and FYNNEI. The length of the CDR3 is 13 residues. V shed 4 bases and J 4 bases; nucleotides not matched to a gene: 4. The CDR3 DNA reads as TGTGCCAGCAGTGTAAACAGGGGTTACGAGCAGTACTTC. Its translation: CASSVNRGYEQYF.

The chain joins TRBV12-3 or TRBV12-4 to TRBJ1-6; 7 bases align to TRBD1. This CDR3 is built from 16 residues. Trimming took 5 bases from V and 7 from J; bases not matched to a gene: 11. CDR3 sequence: CASSRGGGQKNSPLHF. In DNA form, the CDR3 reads TGTGCCAGCAGTCGAGGTGGGGGACAGAAAAATTCACCCCTCCACTTT.

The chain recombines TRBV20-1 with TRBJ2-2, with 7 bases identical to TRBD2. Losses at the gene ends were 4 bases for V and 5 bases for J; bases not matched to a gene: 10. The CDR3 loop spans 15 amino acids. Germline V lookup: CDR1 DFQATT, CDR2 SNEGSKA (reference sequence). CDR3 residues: CSAIHGGEWTGELFF. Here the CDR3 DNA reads TGCAGTGCTATCCATGGGGGGGAGTGGACCGGGGAGCTGTTTTTT.

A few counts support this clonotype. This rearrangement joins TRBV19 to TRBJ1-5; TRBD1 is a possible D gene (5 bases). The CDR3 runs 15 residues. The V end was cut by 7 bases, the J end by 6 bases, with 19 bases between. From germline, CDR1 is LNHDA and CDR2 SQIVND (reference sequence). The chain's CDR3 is CASNHRGGQGQPQHF. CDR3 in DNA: TGTGCCAGTAACCATCGCGGGGGTCAGGGTCAGCCCCAGCATTTT.

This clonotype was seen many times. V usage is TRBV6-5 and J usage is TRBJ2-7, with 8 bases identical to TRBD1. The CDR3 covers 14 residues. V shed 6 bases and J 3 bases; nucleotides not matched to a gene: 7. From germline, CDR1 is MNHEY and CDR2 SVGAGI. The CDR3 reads CASSRRQGYYEQYF. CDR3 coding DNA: TGTGCCAGCAGCCGACGACAGGGGTACTACGAGCAGTACTTC.

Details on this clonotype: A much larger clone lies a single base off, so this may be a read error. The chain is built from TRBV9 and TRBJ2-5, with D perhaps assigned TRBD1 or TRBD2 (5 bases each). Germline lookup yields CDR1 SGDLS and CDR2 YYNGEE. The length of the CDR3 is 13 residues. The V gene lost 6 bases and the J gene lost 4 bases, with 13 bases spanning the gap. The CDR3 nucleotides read TGTGCCAGCACGAGGGGTGGCGGAGAGACCCAGTACTTC. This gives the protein CASTRGGGETQYF.

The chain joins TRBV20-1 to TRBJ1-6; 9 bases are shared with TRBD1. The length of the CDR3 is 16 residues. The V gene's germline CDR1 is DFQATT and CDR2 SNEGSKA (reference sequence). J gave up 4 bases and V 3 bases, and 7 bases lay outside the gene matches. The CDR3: CSASVRGTGYNSPLHF. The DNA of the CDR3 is TGCAGTGCTAGCGTGAGGGGGACAGGGTATAATTCACCCCTCCACTTT.

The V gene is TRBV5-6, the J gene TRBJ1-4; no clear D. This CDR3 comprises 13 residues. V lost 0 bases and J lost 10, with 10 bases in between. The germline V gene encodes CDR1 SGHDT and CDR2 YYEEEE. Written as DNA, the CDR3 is TGTGCCAGCAGCTTGGCCTTCTCAGGAAAACTGTTTTTT. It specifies CASSLAFSGKLFF.

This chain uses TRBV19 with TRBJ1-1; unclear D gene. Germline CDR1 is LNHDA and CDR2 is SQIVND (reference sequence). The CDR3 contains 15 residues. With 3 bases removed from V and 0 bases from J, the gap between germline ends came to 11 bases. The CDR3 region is CASSIPGYLNTEAFF. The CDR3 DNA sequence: TGTGCCAGTAGTATCCCGGGCTACTTGAACACTGAAGCTTTCTTT. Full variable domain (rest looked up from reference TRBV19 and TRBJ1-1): DGGITQSPKYLFRKEGQNVTLSCEQNLNHDAMYWYRQDPGQGLRLIYYSQIVNDFQKGDIAEGYSVSREKKESFPLTVTSAQKNPTAFYLCASSIPGYLNTEAFFGQGTRLTVV.